This T cell receptor (beta chain) was sequenced for a study of shared T cell receptors in the human thymus. The table lists this clone with a few counts. Germline CDR1 ENHRY, CDR2 SYGVKD. V shed 10 bases and J 0 bases; nucleotides not matched to a gene: 9. The CDR3 spans 14 residues. Clones were sequenced by immunoSEQ multiplex PCR, and TCRdb holds only the in-frame ones, with some missing. The sample carries hundreds of thousands of clones, 88% recorded once. These data are also associated with another study on human thymus T cells. In that study: Thymic and blood repertoires appeared to carry a bias in their V and J gene usage.

The chain carries TRBV10-3 and TRBJ2-7, with 7 bases that match TRBD1. What was sequenced was thymocytes. This clonotype originated in a boy under three years old with a congenital heart defect. The CDR3 DNA reads TGTGCCAGCCGGTGGGACAGTCTCTCCTACGAGCAGTACTTC. Amino acids: CASRWDSLSYEQYF.